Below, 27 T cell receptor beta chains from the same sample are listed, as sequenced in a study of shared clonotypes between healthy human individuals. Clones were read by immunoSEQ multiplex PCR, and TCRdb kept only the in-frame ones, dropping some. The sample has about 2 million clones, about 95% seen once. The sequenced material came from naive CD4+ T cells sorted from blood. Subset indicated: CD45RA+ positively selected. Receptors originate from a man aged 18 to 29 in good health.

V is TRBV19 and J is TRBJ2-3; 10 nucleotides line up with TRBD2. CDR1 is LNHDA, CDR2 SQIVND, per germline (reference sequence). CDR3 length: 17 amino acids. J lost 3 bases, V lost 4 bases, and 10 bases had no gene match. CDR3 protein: CASSTRHLAGETDTQYF. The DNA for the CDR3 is TGTGCCAGTAGTACCCGCCATCTAGCGGGAGAAACAGATACGCAGTATTTT. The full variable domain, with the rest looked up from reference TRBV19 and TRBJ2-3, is DGGITQSPKYLFRKEGQNVTLSCEQNLNHDAMYWYRQDPGQGLRLIYYSQIVNDFQKGDIAEGYSVSREKKESFPLTVTSAQKNPTAFYLCASSTRHLAGETDTQYFGPGTRLTVL.

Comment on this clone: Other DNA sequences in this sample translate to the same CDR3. For the CDR3, the DNA is TGTGCCAGCTCACCGGGACAGGGCTCGACTGAAGCTTTCTTT. It translates to CASSPGQGSTEAFF. This chain connects TRBV18 to TRBJ1-1; 9 positions agree with TRBD1. In germline, CDR1 is KGHSH, CDR2 LQKENI. The CDR3 runs 14 residues. V lost 3 bases to trimming and J lost 5 bases; unmatched junction nucleotides: 4.

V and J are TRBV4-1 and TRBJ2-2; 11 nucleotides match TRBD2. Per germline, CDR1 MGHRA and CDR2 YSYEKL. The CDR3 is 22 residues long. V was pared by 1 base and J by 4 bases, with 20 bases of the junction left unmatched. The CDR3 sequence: CASSQVVGSSGRNPSFTGELFF. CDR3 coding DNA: TGCGCCAGCAGCCAAGTCGTCGGTTCTAGCGGGAGGAACCCTAGTTTCACCGGGGAGCTGTTTTTT.

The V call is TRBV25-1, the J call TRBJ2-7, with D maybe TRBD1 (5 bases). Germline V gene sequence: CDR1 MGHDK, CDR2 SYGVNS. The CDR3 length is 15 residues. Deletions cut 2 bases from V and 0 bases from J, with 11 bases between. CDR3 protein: CASSEPGPLSYEQYF. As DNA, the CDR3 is TGTGCCAGCAGTGAACCAGGGCCCCTCTCCTACGAGCAGTACTTC.

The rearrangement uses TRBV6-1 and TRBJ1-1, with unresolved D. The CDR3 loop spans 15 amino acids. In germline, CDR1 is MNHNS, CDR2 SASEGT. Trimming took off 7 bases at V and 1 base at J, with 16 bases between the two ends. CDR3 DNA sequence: TGTGCCAGCACCCGCGATCTCGCAGGGAACACTGAAGCTTTCTTT. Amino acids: CASTRDLAGNTEAFF.

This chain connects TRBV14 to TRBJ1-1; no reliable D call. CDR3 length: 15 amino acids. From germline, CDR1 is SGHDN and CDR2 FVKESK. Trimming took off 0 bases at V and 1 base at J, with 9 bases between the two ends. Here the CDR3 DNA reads TGTGCCAGCAGCCAAGATGCGATCCCGAACACTGAAGCTTTCTTT. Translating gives CASSQDAIPNTEAFF.

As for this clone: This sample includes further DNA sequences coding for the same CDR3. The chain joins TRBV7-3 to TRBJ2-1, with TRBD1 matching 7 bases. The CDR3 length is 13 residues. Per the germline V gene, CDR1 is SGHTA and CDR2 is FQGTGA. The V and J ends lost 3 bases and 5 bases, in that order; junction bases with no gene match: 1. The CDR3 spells CASSFDRDNEQFF. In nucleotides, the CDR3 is TGTGCCAGCAGCTTTGACAGGGACAATGAGCAGTTCTTC.

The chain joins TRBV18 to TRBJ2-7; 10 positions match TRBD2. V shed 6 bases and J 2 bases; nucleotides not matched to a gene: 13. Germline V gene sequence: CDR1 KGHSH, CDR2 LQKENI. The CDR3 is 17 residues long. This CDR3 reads CASSGVHATSGTYEQYF. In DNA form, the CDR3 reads TGTGCCAGCTCCGGGGTACATGCCACTAGCGGGACCTACGAGCAGTACTTC.

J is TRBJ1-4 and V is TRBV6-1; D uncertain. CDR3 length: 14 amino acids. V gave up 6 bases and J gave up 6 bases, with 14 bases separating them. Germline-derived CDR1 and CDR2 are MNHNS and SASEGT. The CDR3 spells CASRYRVRDEKLFF. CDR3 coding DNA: TGTGCCAGCAGATACCGGGTTCGAGATGAAAAACTGTTTTTT.

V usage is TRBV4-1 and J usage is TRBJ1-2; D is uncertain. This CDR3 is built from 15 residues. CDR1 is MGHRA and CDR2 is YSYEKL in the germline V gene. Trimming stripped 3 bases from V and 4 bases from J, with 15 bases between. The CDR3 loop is CASSQDQRTAYGYTF. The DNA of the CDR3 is TGCGCCAGCAGCCAGGATCAGAGGACGGCCTATGGCTACACCTTC.

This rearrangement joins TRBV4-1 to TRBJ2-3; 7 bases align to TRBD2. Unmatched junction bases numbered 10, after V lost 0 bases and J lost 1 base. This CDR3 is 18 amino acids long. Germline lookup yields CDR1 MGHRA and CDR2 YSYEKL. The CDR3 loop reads CASSQDERGASRTDTQYF. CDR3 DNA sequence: TGCGCCAGCAGCCAAGACGAGCGGGGTGCGTCGCGCACAGATACGCAGTATTTT.

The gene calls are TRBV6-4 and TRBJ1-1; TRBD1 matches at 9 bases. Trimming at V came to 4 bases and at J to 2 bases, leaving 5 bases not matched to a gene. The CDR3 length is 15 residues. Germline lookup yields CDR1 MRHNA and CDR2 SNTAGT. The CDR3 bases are TGTGCCAGCAGTGTCCCGGGACAGGGAAACACTGAAGCTTTCTTT. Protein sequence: CASSVPGQGNTEAFF.

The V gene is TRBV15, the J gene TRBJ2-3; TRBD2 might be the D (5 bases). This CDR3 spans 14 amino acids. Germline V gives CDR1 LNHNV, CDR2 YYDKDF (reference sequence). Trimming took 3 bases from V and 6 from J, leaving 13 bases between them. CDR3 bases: TGTGCCACCAGCAGGGACTTACAGAGGGATACGCAGTATTTT. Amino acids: CATSRDLQRDTQYF.

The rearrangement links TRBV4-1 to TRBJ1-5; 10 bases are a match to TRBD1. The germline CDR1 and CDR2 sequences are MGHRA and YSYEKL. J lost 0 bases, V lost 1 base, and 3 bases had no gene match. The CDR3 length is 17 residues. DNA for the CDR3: TGCGCCAGCAGCCAAGGGGGACAGGGGTTTAGCAATCAGCCCCAGCATTTT. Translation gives CASSQGGQGFSNQPQHF.

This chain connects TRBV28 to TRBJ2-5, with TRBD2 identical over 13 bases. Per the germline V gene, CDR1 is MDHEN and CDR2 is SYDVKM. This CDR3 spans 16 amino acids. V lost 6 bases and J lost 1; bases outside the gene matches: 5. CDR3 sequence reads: CASSPTSGRSQETQYF. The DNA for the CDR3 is TGTGCCAGCAGCCCGACTAGCGGGAGGTCCCAAGAGACCCAGTACTTC.

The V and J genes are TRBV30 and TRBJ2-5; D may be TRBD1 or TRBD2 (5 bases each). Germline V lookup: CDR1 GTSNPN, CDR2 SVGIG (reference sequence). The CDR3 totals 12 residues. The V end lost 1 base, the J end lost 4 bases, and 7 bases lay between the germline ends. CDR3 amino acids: CAWSAGRETQYF. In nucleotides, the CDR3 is TGTGCCTGGAGTGCGGGGCGAGAGACCCAGTACTTC.

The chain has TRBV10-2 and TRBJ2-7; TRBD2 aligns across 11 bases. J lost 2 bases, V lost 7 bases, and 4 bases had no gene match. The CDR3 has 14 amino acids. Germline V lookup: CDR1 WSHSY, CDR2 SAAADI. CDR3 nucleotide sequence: TGCGCCAGCATAGCGGGAGGGGGTCCCTACGAGCAGTACTTC. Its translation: CASIAGGGPYEQYF.

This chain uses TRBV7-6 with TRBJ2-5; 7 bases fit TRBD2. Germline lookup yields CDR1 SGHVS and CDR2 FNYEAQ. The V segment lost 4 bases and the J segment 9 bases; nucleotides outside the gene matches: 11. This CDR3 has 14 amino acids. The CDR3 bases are TGTGCCAGCAGCTCCGGGACTACAGCCATGGCCCAGTACTTC. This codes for CASSSGTTAMAQYF.

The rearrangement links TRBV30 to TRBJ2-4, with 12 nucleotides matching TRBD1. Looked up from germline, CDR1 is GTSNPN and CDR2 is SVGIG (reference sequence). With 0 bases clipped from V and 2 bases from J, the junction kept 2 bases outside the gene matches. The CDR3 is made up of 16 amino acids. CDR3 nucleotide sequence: TGTGCCTGGAGTGTGGGGACAGGGGGCACCAAAAACATTCAGTACTTC. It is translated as CAWSVGTGGTKNIQYF.

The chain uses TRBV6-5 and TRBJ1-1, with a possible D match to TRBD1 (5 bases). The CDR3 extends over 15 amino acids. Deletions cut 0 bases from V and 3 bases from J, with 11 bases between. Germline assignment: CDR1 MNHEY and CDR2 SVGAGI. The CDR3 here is CASSYSTPGHTEAFF. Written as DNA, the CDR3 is TGTGCCAGCAGTTACTCGACCCCGGGGCACACTGAAGCTTTCTTT.

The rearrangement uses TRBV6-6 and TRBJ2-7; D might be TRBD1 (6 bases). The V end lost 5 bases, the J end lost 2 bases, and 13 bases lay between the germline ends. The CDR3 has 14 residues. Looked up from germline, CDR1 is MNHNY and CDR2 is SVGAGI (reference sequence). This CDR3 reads CASSRVGQPYEQYF. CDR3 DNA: TGTGCCAGCAGTAGGGTTGGACAGCCCTACGAGCAGTACTTC.

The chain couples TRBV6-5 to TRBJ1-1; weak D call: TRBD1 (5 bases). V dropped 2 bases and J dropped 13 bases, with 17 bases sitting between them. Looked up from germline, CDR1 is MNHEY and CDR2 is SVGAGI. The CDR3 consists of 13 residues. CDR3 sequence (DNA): TGTGCCAGCAGTTACATGGGGGGAACGGGAGTTTTCTTT. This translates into CASSYMGGTGVFF.

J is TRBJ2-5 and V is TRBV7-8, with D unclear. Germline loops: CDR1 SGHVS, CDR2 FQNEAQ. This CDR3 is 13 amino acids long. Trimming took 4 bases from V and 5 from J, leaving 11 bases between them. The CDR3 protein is CASSSGHRETQYF. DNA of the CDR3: TGTGCCAGCAGCTCGGGCCATCGGGAGACCCAGTACTTC.

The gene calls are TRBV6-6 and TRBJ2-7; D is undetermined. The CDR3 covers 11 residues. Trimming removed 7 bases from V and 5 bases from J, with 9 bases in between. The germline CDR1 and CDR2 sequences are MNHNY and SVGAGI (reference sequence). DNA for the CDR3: TGTGCCAGCACCCTCTTTAACGAGCAGTACTTC. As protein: CASTLFNEQYF.

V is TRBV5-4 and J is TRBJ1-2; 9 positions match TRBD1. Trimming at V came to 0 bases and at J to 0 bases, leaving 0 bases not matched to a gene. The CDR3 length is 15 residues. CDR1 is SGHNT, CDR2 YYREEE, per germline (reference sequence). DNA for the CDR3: TGTGCCAGCAGCTTGGACAGGGGGCCTAACTATGGCTACACCTTC. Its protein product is CASSLDRGPNYGYTF.

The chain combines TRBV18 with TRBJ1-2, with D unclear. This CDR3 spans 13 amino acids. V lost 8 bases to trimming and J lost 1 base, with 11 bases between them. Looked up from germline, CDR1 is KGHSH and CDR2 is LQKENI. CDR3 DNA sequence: TGTGCCAGCGCTCCTGGGTATAACTATGGCTACACCTTC. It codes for CASAPGYNYGYTF.

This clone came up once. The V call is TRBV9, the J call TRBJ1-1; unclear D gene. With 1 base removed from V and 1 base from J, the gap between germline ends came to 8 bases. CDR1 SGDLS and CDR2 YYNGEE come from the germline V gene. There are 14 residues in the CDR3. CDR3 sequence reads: CASSVQAGNTEAFF. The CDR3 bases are TGTGCCAGCAGCGTACAGGCGGGGAACACTGAAGCTTTCTTT.